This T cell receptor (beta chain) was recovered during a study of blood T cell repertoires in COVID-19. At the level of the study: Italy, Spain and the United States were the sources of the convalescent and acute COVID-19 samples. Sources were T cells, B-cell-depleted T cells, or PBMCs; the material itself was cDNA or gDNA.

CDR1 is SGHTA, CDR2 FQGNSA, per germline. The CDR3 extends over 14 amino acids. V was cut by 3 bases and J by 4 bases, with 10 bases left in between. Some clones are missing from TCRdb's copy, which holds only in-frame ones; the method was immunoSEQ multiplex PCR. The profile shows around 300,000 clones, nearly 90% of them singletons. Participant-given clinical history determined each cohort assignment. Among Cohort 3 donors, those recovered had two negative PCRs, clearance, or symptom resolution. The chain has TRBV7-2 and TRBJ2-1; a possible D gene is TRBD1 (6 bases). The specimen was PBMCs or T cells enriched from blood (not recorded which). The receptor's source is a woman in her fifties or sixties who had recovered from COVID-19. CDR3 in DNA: TGTGCCAGCAGCTTGGGACAAAAGTACAATGAGCAGTTCTTC. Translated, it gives CASSLGQKYNEQFF.